The sequence of this T cell receptor (beta chain) was determined in a study of CD8 T cells in ankylosing spondylitis (TCRdb year 2017). Broadly, across the study: To find TCR variants linked to disease, the study profiled T cell receptor beta repertoires in ankylosing spondylitis patients and healthy donors. In total, the full study cohort was made up of roughly 110 healthy donors and approximately 24 ankylosing spondylitis patients. Peripheral blood was sampled, and synovial fluid was also collected from ankylosing spondylitis patients. Overall results and qualifications from the work: In peripheral blood, the disease-linked clones were found at relatively low frequencies and had a CD8+ phenotype. Some motif variants had previously been reported in the synovial fluid and blood of reactive arthritis patients, which suggests shared mechanisms of disease initiation. Blood from ankylosing spondylitis patients appeared to be characterized by a TCR beta motif composed of eight or nine highly homologous amino acid variants. The disease-linked clones were reported to be significantly enriched in matched synovial fluid samples from ankylosing spondylitis patients.

A few counts support this clonotype. What antigen it recognizes has not been identified. Per-base qualities were not stored, and no clone one base away is much larger. The reads were generated on an Illumina HiSeq 2500. Quantitative 5'-RACE with molecular barcodes was used to prepare TCR beta libraries. As for how the authors treated the data: A new computational method, built on a probabilistic model of VDJ rearrangement, was used to identify disease-linked TCR variants. Through fastp at Q25 and MiXCR, TCRdb rebuilt clones from the public reads, retaining in-frame beta chains. Merged by CDR3 protein, the rows form single entries marked with the most common genes and DNA. The authors' filters were not applied to this entry. This sample is represented by 750,000 to 850,000 distinct CDR3 sequences; approximately 10% of them were singletons. About 0.5% of the sample belongs to the ten largest clones. This TCR derives from a male donor with ankylosing spondylitis. The sequenced material came from blood, either unsorted or a sorted T cell fraction (not recorded which).

Read as DNA, the sequence is TGTGCCAGCAGCCCCAGGACGGCGGGGGGGTCCAATGAGCAGTTCTTC. Its translation is CASSPRTAGGSNEQFF. The V and J segments used are TRBV7-2 and TRBJ2-1, and TRBD2 aligns with 9 junction nucleotides. Per the germline V gene, SGHTA is the CDR1 and FQGNSA is the CDR2. Spanning cysteine to phenylalanine, the CDR3 consists of 16 amino acids. The entry retains the CDR3 DNA only, 48 bases that are in frame from base 1. Germline trimming amounts to 5 bases on V and 6 bases on J, with 11 as the count of junction bases outside the gene matches.